The present entry profiles one T cell receptor beta chain with its context. The target antigen is unknown. This sample is drawn from a study of T-cell reconstitution after alpha-beta-depleted transplantation in children. General study results and limits: When one year had passed after transplant, most T-cell counts and diversity came from newly produced T cells. Some patients owed their high day-60 TCRbeta diversity to surviving recipient T cells and thymic progenitors.

Trimming shortened V by 8 bases and J by 11 bases, and 15 bases separated the two germline ends. Germline CDR1 is DFQATT and CDR2 is SNEGSKA (reference sequence). This CDR3 spans 10 amino acids. The TCRbeta library was prepared with unique molecular identifiers. A single record per CDR3 protein comes from TCRdb applying MiXCR to the PCR reads. The sample holds some 600,000 distinct CDR3 sequences, roughly 13% seen once. The receptor was derived from a male patient younger than 18 who had a stem cell transplant for acute myeloid leukemia, so the T cells may come from the graft donor. This chain connects TRBV20-1 to TRBJ1-1; a weak D match, TRBD1 (5 bases). The sample was PBMCs, mostly from graft donor cells, taken 360 days after TCRalphabeta/CD19-depleted stem cell transplant. The CDR3 DNA is TGCAGTTTCACCCAGGGTTCGGCTTTCTTT. Residues: CSFTQGSAFF.